Presented here are 10 T cell receptor beta chains from one specimen sequenced in a study of CD8 T cells in ankylosing spondylitis. One entry per CDR3 protein results from TCRdb running MiXCR on the 5' RACE reads. The profile shows 200,000 to 300,000 distinct CDR3 sequences, 8% to 9.5% of them singletons. Sequencing was performed on blood, either unsorted or a sorted T cell fraction (not recorded which). The receptors shown here come from a male donor with ankylosing spondylitis or in good health (not recorded which).

This clonotype was recorded at least ten times. The J gene is TRBJ2-7, the V gene TRBV20-1; 8 nucleotides match TRBD2. CDR1 is DFQATT and CDR2 is SNEGSKA in the germline V gene (reference sequence). The CDR3 runs to 15 residues. V shed 3 bases and J 6 bases; nucleotides not matched to a gene: 13. The CDR3 nucleotides are TGCAGTGCTAGCGCCGCCTCCGGGACTAGAAGCGAGCAGTACTTC. Translation gives CSASAASGTRSEQYF.

This clonotype came up a few times. The V call is TRBV5-5, the J call TRBJ2-7; D perhaps matches TRBD1 (5 bases). The CDR3 is 13 amino acids. The V gene lost 3 bases and the J gene lost 7 bases, with 14 bases spanning the gap. The germline V gene encodes CDR1 SGHKS and CDR2 YYEKEE (reference sequence). The DNA of the CDR3 is TGTGCCAGCAGCTCCGCCCCAAGACAGGAGCAGTACTTC. Encoded protein: CASSSAPRQEQYF.

This clonotype was detected a few times. V gene TRBV5-1 combines with J gene TRBJ2-1; 11 bases align to TRBD2. V was clipped by 4 bases and J by 3 bases; unmatched bases: 6. Per germline, CDR1 SGHRS and CDR2 YFSETQ. The CDR3 sequence is 16 residues long. The CDR3 is CASSLLAGGGYNEQFF. CDR3 coding DNA: TGCGCCAGCAGCCTTCTAGCGGGGGGCGGCTACAATGAGCAGTTCTTC.

This clonotype occurred many times. This chain uses TRBV5-1 with TRBJ2-5; 10 nucleotides line up with TRBD1. V was pared by 0 bases and J by 2 bases, with 1 base of the junction left unmatched. The CDR3 sequence is 15 residues long. Germline assignment: CDR1 SGHRS and CDR2 YFSETQ. The CDR3 sequence is CASSLVGQGQETQYF. CDR3 sequence (DNA): TGCGCCAGCAGCTTGGTGGGACAGGGGCAAGAGACCCAGTACTTC.

Ten or more counts support this clonotype. V is TRBV29-1 and J is TRBJ1-2; D is unclear. The CDR3 is 10 amino acids. The germline V and J ends were trimmed by 0 bases and 6 bases, with 2 bases remaining between them. The germline V gene has CDR1 SQVTM and CDR2 ANQGSEA. CDR3 nucleotides: TGCAGCGTTGAAGATAATGGCTACACCTTC. Translated: CSVEDNGYTF. The full variable domain, completed using reference TRBV29-1 and TRBJ1-2, is SAVISQKPSRDICQRGTSLTIQCQVDSQVTMMFWYRQQPGQSLTLIATANQGSEATYESGFVIDKFPISRPNLTFSTLTVSNMSPEDSSIYLCSVEDNGYTFGSGTRLTVV.

This clonotype was recorded many times. This chain links TRBV7-8 with TRBJ2-1; no reliable D call. The germline V gene encodes CDR1 SGHVS and CDR2 FQNEAQ. V dropped 1 base and J dropped 8 bases, with 9 bases sitting between them. The CDR3 is made up of 13 amino acids. The CDR3 DNA follows: TGTGCCAGCAGCTTAGATTGGCAGGATGAGCAGTTCTTC. Residues: CASSLDWQDEQFF.

This clonotype has at least ten counts. V usage is TRBV6-1 and J usage is TRBJ2-2, with 8 positions matching TRBD2. V dropped 6 bases and J dropped 6; count of bases not matched to a gene: 9. CDR3 length equals 15 residues. Germline CDR1 reads MNHNS; CDR2 reads SASEGT. The CDR3 loop reads CASRPVAGRSGELFF. The CDR3 DNA reads as TGTGCCAGCAGACCGGTAGCGGGGAGATCCGGGGAGCTGTTTTTT.

This clonotype was counted between two and nine times. This chain uses TRBV5-4 with TRBJ1-1; TRBD1 aligns across 7 bases. J gave up 3 bases and V 1 base, and 6 bases lay outside the gene matches. CDR3 length: 15 residues. The germline CDR1 and CDR2 sequences are SGHNT and YYREEE (reference sequence). The chain's CDR3 is CASSLKTGLDTEAFF. CDR3 nucleotide sequence: TGTGCCAGCAGCTTGAAGACAGGGTTGGACACTGAAGCTTTCTTT.

This clonotype was detected ten times or more. Here the CDR3 reads CSVEPPPRAIDQPQHF. Here the CDR3 DNA reads TGCAGCGTTGAACCCCCCCCGCGGGCAATAGATCAGCCCCAGCATTTT. The V call is TRBV29-1, the J call TRBJ1-5; D ambiguous. The V and J ends lost 2 bases and 5 bases respectively, with 19 bases between them. Germline-derived CDR1 and CDR2 are SQVTM and ANQGSEA. The CDR3 runs to 16 residues.

CDR3 loop: CASSLDGGRIYF. CDR3 coding DNA: TGTGCCAGCAGCTTAGACGGGGGCAGAATCTACTTC. The chain is built from TRBV7-2 and TRBJ2-7; D might be TRBD1 or TRBD2, each matching 6 bases. The CDR3 runs 12 residues. The V gene lost 1 base and the J gene lost 13 bases, with 14 bases spanning the gap. Germline-derived CDR1 and CDR2 are SGHTA and FQGNSA.